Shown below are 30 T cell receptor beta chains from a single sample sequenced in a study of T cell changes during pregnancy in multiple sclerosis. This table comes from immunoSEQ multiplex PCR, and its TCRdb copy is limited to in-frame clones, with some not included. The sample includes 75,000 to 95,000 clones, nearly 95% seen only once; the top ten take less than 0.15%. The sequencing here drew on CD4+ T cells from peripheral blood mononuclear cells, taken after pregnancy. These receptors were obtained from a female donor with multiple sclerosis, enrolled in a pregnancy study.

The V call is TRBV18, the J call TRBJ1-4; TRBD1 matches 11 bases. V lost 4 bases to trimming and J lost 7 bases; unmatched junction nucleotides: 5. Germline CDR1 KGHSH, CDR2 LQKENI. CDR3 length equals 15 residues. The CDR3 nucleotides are TGTGCCAGCTCACAGGCCGGACAGGGGGCTGAAAAACTGTTTTTT. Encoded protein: CASSQAGQGAEKLFF. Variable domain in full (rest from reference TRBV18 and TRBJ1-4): NAGVMQNPRHLVRRRGQEARLRCSPMKGHSHVYWYRQLPEEGLKFMVYLQKENIIDESGMPKERFSAEFPKEGPSILRIQQVVRGDSAAYFCASSQAGQGAEKLFFGSGTQLSVL.

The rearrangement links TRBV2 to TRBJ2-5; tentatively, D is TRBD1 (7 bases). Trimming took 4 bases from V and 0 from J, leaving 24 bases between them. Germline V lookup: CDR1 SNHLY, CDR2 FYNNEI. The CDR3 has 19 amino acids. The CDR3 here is CASSVGSGTASLYQETQYF. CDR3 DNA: TGTGCCAGCAGTGTCGGGAGTGGGACAGCTTCTCTGTACCAAGAGACCCAGTACTTC.

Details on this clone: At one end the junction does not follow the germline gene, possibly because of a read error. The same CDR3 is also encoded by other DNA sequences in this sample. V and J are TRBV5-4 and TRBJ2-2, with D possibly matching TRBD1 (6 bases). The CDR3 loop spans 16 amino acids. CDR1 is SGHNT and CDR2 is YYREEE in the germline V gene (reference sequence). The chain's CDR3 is CASSWGTSTNTGELFF. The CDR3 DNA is TGTGCTAGCAGCTGGGGGACATCTACGAACACCGGGGAGCTGTTTTTT.

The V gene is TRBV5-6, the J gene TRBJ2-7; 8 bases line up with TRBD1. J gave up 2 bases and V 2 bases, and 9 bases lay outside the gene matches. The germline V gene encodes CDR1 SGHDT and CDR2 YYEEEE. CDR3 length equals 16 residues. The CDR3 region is CASSFLDREVPYEQYF. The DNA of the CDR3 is TGTGCCAGCAGCTTTCTGGACAGGGAGGTGCCCTACGAGCAGTACTTC.

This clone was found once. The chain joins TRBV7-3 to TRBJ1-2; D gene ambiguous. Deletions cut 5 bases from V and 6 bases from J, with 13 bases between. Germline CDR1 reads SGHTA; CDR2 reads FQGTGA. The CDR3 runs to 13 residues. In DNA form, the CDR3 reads TGTGCCAGCAGCGAACAGCCCAACGATGGCTACACCTTC. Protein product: CASSEQPNDGYTF.

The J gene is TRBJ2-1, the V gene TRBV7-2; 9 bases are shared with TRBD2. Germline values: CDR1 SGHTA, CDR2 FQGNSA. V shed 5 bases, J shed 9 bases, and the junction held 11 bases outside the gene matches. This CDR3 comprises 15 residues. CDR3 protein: CASSLGASGVIEQFF. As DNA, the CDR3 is TGTGCCAGCAGCCTAGGGGCTAGCGGGGTCATTGAGCAGTTCTTC.

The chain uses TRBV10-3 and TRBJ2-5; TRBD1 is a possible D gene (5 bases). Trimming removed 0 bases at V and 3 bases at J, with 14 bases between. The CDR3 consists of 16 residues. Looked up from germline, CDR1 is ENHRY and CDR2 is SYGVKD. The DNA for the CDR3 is TGTGCCATCAGTGAGTCAAAGGGGCGCACGAAAGAGACCCAGTACTTC. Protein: CAISESKGRTKETQYF.

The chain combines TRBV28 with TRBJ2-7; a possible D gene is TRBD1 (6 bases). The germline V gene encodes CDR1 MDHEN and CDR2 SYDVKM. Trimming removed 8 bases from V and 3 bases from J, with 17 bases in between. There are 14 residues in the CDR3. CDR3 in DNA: TGTGCCAGCGAACCGAAGGGACATAACTACGAGCAGTACTTC. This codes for CASEPKGHNYEQYF.

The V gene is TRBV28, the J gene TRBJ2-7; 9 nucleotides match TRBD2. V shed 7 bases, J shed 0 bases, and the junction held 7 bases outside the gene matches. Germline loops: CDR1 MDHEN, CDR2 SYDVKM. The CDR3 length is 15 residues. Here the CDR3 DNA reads TGTGCCAGCAAATCAGCGGGAGGTGTCTCCTACGAGCAGTACTTC. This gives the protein CASKSAGGVSYEQYF.

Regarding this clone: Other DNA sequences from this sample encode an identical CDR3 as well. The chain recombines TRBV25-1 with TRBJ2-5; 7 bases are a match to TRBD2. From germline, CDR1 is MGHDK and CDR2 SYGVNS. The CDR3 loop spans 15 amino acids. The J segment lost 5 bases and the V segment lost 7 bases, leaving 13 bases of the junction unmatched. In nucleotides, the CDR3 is TGTGCCAGCACTAGATCGGGAGGCCCTCCGGAGACCCAGTACTTC. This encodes CASTRSGGPPETQYF.

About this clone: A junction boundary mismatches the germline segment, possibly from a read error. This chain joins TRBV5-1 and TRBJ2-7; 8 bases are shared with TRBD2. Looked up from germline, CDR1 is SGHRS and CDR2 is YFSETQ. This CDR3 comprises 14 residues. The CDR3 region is CASLESPGGVKACF. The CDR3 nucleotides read TGCGCCAGCTTGGAAAGCCCGGGAGGGGTCAAGGCGTGCTTC.

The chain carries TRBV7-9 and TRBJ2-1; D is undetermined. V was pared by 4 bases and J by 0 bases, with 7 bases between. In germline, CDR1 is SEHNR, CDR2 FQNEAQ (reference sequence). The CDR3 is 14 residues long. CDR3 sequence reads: CASSSSSSYNEQFF. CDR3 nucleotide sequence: TGTGCCAGCAGCTCCTCGAGCTCCTACAATGAGCAGTTCTTC.

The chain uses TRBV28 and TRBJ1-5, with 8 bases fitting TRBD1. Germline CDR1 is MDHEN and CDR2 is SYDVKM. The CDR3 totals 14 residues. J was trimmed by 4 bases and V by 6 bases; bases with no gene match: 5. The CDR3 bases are TGTGCCAGCAGGCTGACAGGGGCGAATCAGCCCCAGCATTTT. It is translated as CASRLTGANQPQHF.

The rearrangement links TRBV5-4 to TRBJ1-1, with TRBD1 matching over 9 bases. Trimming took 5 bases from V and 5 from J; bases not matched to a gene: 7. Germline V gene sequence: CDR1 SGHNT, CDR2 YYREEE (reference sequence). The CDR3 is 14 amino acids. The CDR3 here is CASSRGTGRTEAFF. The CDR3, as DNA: TGTGCCAGCAGTCGAGGGACAGGGCGTACTGAAGCTTTCTTT.

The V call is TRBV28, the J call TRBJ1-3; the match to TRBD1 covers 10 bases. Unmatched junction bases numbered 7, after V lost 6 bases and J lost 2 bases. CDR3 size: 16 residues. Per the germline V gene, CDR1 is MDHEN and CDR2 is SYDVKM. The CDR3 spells CASSKLTGGAGNTIYF. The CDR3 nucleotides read TGTGCCAGCAGCAAATTGACAGGGGGCGCTGGAAACACCATATATTTT. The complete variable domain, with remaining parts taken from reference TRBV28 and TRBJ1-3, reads DVKVTQSSRYLVKRTGEKVFLECVQDMDHENMFWYRQDPGLGLRLIYFSYDVKMKEKGDIPEGYSVSREKKERFSLILESASTNQTSMYLCASSKLTGGAGNTIYFGEGSWLTVV.

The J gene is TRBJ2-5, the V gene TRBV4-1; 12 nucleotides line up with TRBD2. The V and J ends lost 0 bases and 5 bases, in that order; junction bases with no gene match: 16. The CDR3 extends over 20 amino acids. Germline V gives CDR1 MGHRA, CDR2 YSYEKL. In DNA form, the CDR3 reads TGCGCCAGCAGCCAAGAATTTAGTCAAGCTAGCGGGAGGGCCCGGGAGACCCAGTACTTC. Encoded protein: CASSQEFSQASGRARETQYF.

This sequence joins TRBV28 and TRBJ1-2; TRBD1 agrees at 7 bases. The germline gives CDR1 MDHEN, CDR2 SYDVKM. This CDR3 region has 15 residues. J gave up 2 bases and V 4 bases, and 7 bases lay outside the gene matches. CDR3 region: CASSYRQGMNYGYTF. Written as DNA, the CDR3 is TGTGCCAGCAGTTATCGACAGGGCATGAACTATGGCTACACCTTC.

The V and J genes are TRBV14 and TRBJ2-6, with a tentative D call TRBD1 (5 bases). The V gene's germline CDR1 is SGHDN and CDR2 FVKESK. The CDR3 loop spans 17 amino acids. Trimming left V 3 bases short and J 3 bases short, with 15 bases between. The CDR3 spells CASSHLQGVVGANVLTF. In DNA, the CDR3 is TGTGCCAGCAGCCATCTCCAGGGTGTTGTTGGGGCCAACGTCCTGACTTTC.

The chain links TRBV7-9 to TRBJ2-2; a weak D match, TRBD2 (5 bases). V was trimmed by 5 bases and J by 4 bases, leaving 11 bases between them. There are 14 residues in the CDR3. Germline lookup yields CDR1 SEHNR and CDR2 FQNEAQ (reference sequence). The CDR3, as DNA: TGTGCCAGCAGCCCCAACGGGGTCACCGGGGAGCTGTTTTTT. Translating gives CASSPNGVTGELFF.

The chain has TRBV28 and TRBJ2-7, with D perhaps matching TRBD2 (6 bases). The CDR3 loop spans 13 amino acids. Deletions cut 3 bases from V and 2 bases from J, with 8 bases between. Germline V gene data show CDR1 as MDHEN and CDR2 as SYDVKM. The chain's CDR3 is CASSLGTPYEQYF. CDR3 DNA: TGTGCCAGCAGTTTGGGGACTCCCTACGAGCAGTACTTC.

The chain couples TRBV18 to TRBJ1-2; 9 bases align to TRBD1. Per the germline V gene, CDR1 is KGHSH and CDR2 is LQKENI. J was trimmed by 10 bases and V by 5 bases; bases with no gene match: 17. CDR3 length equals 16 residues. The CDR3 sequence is CASSETPGTGIVIYTF. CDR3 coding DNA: TGTGCCAGCTCAGAAACCCCCGGGACAGGGATTGTAATCTACACCTTC.

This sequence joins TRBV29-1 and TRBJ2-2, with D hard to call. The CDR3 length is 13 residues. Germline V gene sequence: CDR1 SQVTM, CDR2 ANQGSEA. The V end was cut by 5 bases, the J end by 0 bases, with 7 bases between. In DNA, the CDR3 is TGCAGCGTTTTAAAATCGAACACCGGGGAGCTGTTTTTT. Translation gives CSVLKSNTGELFF.

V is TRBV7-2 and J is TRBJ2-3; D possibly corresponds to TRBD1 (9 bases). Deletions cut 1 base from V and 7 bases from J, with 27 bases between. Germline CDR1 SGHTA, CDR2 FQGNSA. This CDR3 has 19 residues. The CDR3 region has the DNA TGTGCCAGCAGCTTAGGTGACAGGGGGATAGCGGGAAAAGGGTATACGCAGTATTTT. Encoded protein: CASSLGDRGIAGKGYTQYF. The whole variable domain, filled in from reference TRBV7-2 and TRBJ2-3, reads GAGVSQSPSNKVTEKGKDVELRCDPISGHTALYWYRQSLGQGLEFLIYFQGNSAPDKSGLPSDRFSAERTGGSVSTLTIQRTQQEDSAVYLCASSLGDRGIAGKGYTQYFGPGTRLTVL.

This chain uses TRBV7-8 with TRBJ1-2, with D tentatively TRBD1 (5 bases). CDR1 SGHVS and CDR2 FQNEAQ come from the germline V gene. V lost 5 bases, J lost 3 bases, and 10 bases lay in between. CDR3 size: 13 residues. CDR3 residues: CASSPEGDYGYTF. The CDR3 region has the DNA TGTGCCAGCAGCCCCGAAGGGGACTATGGCTACACCTTC.

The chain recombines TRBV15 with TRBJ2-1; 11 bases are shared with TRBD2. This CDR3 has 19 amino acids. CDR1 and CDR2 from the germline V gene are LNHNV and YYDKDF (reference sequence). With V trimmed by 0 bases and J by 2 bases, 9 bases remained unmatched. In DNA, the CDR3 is TGTGCCACCAGCAGAGATCGGGGACTAGCGGTTCCCGCCTACAATGAGCAGTTCTTC. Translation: CATSRDRGLAVPAYNEQFF.

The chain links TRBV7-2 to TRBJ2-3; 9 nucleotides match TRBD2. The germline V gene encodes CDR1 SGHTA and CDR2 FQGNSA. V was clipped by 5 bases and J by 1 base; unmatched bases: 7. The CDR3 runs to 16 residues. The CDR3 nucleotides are TGTGCCAGCAGCCTTCAAGCGGGAGGAGGCACAGATACGCAGTATTTT. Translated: CASSLQAGGGTDTQYF.

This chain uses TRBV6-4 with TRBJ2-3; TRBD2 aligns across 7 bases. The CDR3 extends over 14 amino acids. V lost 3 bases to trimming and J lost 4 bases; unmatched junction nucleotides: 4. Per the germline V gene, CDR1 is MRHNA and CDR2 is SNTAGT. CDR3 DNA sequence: TGTGCCAGCAGTGAACAGCGGGGCCCAGATACGCAGTATTTT. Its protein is CASSEQRGPDTQYF.

CDR3 residues: CAISDGTGLYEQYF. The CDR3 DNA sequence: TGTGCCATCAGTGATGGGACTGGACTTTACGAGCAGTACTTC. The genes are TRBV10-3 and TRBJ2-7; possible D gene TRBD2, 6 bases. The CDR3 consists of 14 residues. Deletions cut 3 bases from V and 4 bases from J, with 13 bases between. Germline assignment: CDR1 ENHRY and CDR2 SYGVKD.

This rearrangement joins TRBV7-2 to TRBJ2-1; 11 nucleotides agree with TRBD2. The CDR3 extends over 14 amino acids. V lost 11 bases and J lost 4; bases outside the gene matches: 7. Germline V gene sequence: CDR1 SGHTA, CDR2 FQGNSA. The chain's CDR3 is CASGGTSGYNEQFF. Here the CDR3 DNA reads TGTGCCTCTGGAGGGACTAGCGGATACAATGAGCAGTTCTTC. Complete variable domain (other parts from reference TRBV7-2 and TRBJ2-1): GAGVSQSPSNKVTEKGKDVELRCDPISGHTALYWYRQSLGQGLEFLIYFQGNSAPDKSGLPSDRFSAERTGGSVSTLTIQRTQQEDSAVYLCASGGTSGYNEQFFGPGTRLTVL.

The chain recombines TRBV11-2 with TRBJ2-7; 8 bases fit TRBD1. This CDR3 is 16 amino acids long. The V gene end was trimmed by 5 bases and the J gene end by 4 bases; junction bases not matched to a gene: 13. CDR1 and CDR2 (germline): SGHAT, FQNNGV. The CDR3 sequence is CASSTLTGGQGYEQYF. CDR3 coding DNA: TGTGCCAGCAGCACTTTAACAGGGGGTCAGGGGTACGAGCAGTACTTC.